The TCR beta chain under discussion was sequenced for a study of identical twins. A few counts support this clonotype. This CDR3 is 13 amino acids long. CDR1 and CDR2 from the germline V gene are SGDLS and YYNGEE. V was cut by 3 bases and J by 6 bases, with 13 bases left in between. All donors comprised healthy Caucasians. A universal primer site was incorporated via template switching, and the cDNA contained unique molecular identifiers. A single record per CDR3 protein comes from TCRdb applying MiXCR to the 5' RACE reads. The data hold roughly 250,000 distinct CDR3 sequences, with around 15% observed a single time.

The sample was memory (CD45RO+) T cells sorted from blood. The origin of this receptor is a young woman in good health. The rearrangement uses TRBV9 and TRBJ2-7; D call uncertain. CDR3 nucleotides: TGTGCCAGCAGCGCCTACCCAGGAGCCGAGCAGTACTTC. As protein: CASSAYPGAEQYF.